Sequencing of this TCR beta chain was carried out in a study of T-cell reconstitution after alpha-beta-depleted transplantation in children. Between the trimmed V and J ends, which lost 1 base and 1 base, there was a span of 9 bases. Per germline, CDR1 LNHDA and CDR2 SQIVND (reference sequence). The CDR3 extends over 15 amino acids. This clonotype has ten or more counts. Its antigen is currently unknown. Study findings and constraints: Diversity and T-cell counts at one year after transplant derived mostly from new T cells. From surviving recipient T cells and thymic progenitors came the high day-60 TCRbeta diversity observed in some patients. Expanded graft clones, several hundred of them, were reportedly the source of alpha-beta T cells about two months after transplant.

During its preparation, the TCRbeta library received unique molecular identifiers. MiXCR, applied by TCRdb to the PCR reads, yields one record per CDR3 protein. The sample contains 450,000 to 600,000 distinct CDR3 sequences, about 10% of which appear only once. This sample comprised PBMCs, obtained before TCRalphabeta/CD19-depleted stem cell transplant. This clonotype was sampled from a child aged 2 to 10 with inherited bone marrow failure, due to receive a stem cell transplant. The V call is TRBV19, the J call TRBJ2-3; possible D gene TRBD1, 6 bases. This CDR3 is CASSIVRTGTDTQYF. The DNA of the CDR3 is TGTGCCAGTAGTATAGTACGGACAGGCACAGATACGCAGTATTTT.